Listed below are T cell receptor beta chains from one sample, sequenced in a study of blood T cell repertoires in COVID-19. The table came from immunoSEQ multiplex PCR; TCRdb's copy has only in-frame clones and leaves some out. The table has under 250,000 clones, just over 90% seen once; the top ten hold around 1.2%. The source material was peripheral blood. These receptors were collected from a man aged 30 to 45 with acute or convalescent COVID-19. CDR3s include the opening cysteine and the closing phenylalanine or tryptophan. The D gene is left open where the match is weak. Part of the rows lack a size; the others show once, few, many or a class for expanded clones.

size: -; D: -; J: TRBJ2-1; V: TRBV30; CDR3: CAWSGGSSNEQFF; DNA: TGTGCCTGGAGTGGAGGCAGCTCCAATGAGCAGTTCTTC
size: -; D: TRBD1; J: TRBJ1-3; V: TRBV3-1/TRBV3-2; CDR3: CASSQRGTVGAIYF; DNA: TGTGCCAGCAGCCAGAGGGGGACAGTCGGAGCCATATATTTT
size: once; D: TRBD2; J: TRBJ2-5; V: TRBV5-1; CDR3: CASSMGLAATQETQYF; DNA: TGCGCCAGCAGCATGGGACTAGCGGCGACCCAAGAGACCCAGTACTTC
size: -; D: -; J: TRBJ2-2; V: TRBV4-2; CDR3: CASSQEGGAPPGELFF; DNA: TGTGCCAGCAGCCAAGAAGGGGGGGCCCCCCCCGGGGAGCTGTTTTTT
size: once; D: TRBD2; J: TRBJ2-5; V: TRBV7-9; CDR3: CASSINSGGAEETQYF; DNA: TGTGCCAGCAGCATCAATAGCGGGGGGGCCGAAGAGACCCAGTACTTC
size: -; D: -; J: TRBJ2-3; V: TRBV28; CDR3: CASSHPSGQFTDTQYF; DNA: TGTGCCAGCAGTCATCCCTCGGGTCAGTTCACAGATACGCAGTATTTT
size: -; D: -; J: TRBJ2-7; V: TRBV2; CDR3: CASSSQAYLTYEQYF; DNA: TGTGCCAGCAGTTCACAGGCGTACCTAACCTACGAGCAGTACTTC
size: -; D: TRBD1; J: TRBJ1-6; V: TRBV5-1; CDR3: CASSGTGSYNSPLHF; DNA: TGCGCCAGCAGTGGGACAGGATCCTATAATTCACCCCTCCACTTT
size: once; D: TRBD1; J: TRBJ2-1; V: TRBV18; CDR3: CASSPLGQGANEQFF; DNA: TGTGCCAGCTCACCATTAGGACAGGGGGCTAATGAGCAGTTCTTC
size: -; D: -; J: TRBJ1-3; V: TRBV30; CDR3: CAWSVITGNTIYF; DNA: TGTGCCTGGAGTGTAATAACTGGAAACACCATATATTTT
size: few; D: -; J: TRBJ1-2; V: TRBV5-1; CDR3: CASSLVTDYGYTF; DNA: TGCGCCAGCAGCTTGGTGACAGACTATGGCTACACCTTC
size: -; D: -; J: TRBJ2-2; V: TRBV2; CDR3: CASKGASNTGELFF; DNA: TGTGCCAGCAAAGGGGCTTCGAACACCGGGGAGCTGTTTTTT
size: once; D: -; J: TRBJ1-2; V: TRBV7-8; CDR3: CASSLNRNYGYTF; DNA: TGTGCCAGCAGCTTGAACAGGAACTATGGCTACACCTTC
size: -; D: -; J: TRBJ2-3; V: TRBV5-5; CDR3: CASGGADTQYF; DNA: TGTGCCAGCGGCGGGGCAGATACGCAGTATTTT
size: -; D: -; J: TRBJ2-3; V: TRBV7-8; CDR3: CASSSRPGRSSTDTQYF; DNA: TGTGCCAGCAGCTCCCGCCCTGGGAGGTCTAGCACAGATACGCAGTATTTT
size: -; D: -; J: TRBJ2-7; V: TRBV6-5; CDR3: CASSYTAGSYEQYF; DNA: TGTGCCAGCAGTTACACAGCCGGTTCATACGAGCAGTACTTC
size: -; D: TRBD1; J: TRBJ2-2; V: TRBV19; CDR3: CASTRQGAAGELFF; DNA: TGTGCCAGTACGCGACAGGGGGCGGCCGGGGAGCTGTTTTTT
size: -; D: -; J: TRBJ1-1; V: TRBV7-9; CDR3: CASSSGNREGTEAFF; DNA: TGTGCCAGCAGCTCGGGGAACAGGGAGGGCACTGAAGCTTTCTTT
size: -; D: -; J: TRBJ1-4; V: TRBV6-6; CDR3: CASRPGTLRGNEKLFF; DNA: TGTGCCAGCAGACCCGGGACTCTCCGCGGTAATGAAAAACTGTTTTTT
size: many; D: TRBD1; J: TRBJ1-6; V: TRBV27; CDR3: CASTKGTVYNSPLHF; DNA: TGTGCCAGCACCAAAGGGACAGTCTATAATTCACCCCTCCACTTT
size: -; D: TRBD2; J: TRBJ2-4; V: TRBV6-5; CDR3: CASRGPSGAKNIQYF; DNA: TGTGCCAGCCGGGGGCCTAGCGGGGCCAAAAACATTCAGTACTTC
size: -; D: TRBD2; J: TRBJ2-3; V: TRBV4-1; CDR3: CASSQGLAREADTQYF; DNA: TGCGCCAGCAGCCAAGGACTAGCGAGGGAAGCGGATACGCAGTATTTT
size: -; D: -; J: TRBJ2-5; V: TRBV11-3; CDR3: CASSPRGDEAETQYF; DNA: TGTGCCAGCAGCCCCAGGGGGGACGAGGCGGAGACCCAGTACTTC
size: -; D: -; J: TRBJ1-2; V: TRBV2; CDR3: CASSVNREGYTF; DNA: TGTGCCAGCAGTGTAAACAGGGAGGGCTACACCTTC
size: -; D: -; J: TRBJ2-7; V: TRBV28; CDR3: CASTPDTYEQYF; DNA: TGTGCCAGCACCCCGGACACTTACGAGCAGTACTTC
size: few; D: TRBD2; J: TRBJ2-4; V: TRBV2; CDR3: CASRALAGGAKNIQYF; DNA: TGTGCCAGCAGAGCCCTAGCGGGGGGCGCCAAAAACATTCAGTACTTC